One sample yielded the 27 T cell receptor beta chains listed below, sequenced in a study of blood T cell repertoires in COVID-19. Some clones are missing from TCRdb's copy, which holds only in-frame ones; the method was immunoSEQ multiplex PCR. The top ten clones hold around 9.3% of a sample with approximately 300,000 clones, more than 75% of them seen once. Sequencing was done on a sample of PBMCs or T cells enriched from blood (not recorded which). These receptors originate from a woman aged 18-29 years who had recovered from COVID-19.

A single count supports this clone. At one boundary the junction diverges from the germline segment, which might be a read error. V gene TRBV18 combines with J gene TRBJ1-6; D unresolved. Germline V gives CDR1 KGHSH, CDR2 LQKENI. The CDR3 length is 15 residues. The CDR3 spells CASPSPDSFNSPLHF. The CDR3 region has the DNA TGTGCCAGCCCCTCGCCGGACTCCTTTAATTCACCCCTCCACTTT.

About this clone itself: The sample carries other DNA sequences with the same CDR3. The chain uses TRBV28 and TRBJ1-2; TRBD1 is a possible D gene (5 bases). CDR1 and CDR2 (germline): MDHEN, SYDVKM. This CDR3 comprises 12 residues. Trimming pared 5 bases from V and 3 bases from J, leaving 7 bases between. CDR3 region: CASSRGDYGYTF. The CDR3 DNA is TGTGCCAGCAGTCGGGGGGACTATGGCTACACCTTC.

This chain uses TRBV9 with TRBJ1-1, with unresolved D. The CDR3 consists of 18 residues. Germline CDR1 and CDR2: SGDLS and YYNGEE. The V end was cut by 4 bases, the J end by 0 bases, with 22 bases between. The CDR3 loop reads CASSPWVGVAQVNTEAFF. As DNA, the CDR3 is TGTGCCAGCAGCCCGTGGGTCGGGGTCGCGCAGGTGAACACTGAAGCTTTCTTT.

The V and J genes are TRBV7-8 and TRBJ2-6; the match to TRBD2 covers 8 bases. V shed 0 bases and J 0 bases; nucleotides not matched to a gene: 4. The CDR3 contains 18 residues. Germline V gene lookup returns CDR1 SGHVS and CDR2 FQNEAQ. CDR3 sequence reads: CASSLASGITSGANVLTF. Written as DNA, the CDR3 is TGTGCCAGCAGCTTAGCTAGCGGGATAACCTCTGGGGCCAACGTCCTGACTTTC.

This rearrangement joins TRBV4-1 to TRBJ2-3, with unresolved D. The CDR3 covers 13 residues. Germline V lookup: CDR1 MGHRA, CDR2 YSYEKL. With 1 base removed from V and 4 bases from J, the gap between germline ends came to 6 bases. CDR3 amino acids: CASSQVSADTQYF. DNA for the CDR3: TGCGCCAGCAGCCAAGTTTCTGCAGATACGCAGTATTTT.

The chain links TRBV5-1 to TRBJ1-4; TRBD1 matches at 9 bases. Germline V gives CDR1 SGHRS, CDR2 YFSETQ. The ends lost 0 bases at V and 5 bases at J; junction bases unmatched: 2. The CDR3 totals 15 residues. CDR3 sequence: CASSLDGTGNEKLFF. CDR3 nucleotides: TGCGCCAGCAGCTTGGATGGGACAGGGAATGAAAAACTGTTTTTT. Supplemented by reference TRBV5-1 and TRBJ1-4, the full variable domain reads KAGVTQTPRYLIKTRGQQVTLSCSPISGHRSVSWYQQTPGQGLQFLFEYFSETQRNKGNFPGRFSGRQFSNSRSEMNVSTLELGDSALYLCASSLDGTGNEKLFFGSGTQLSVL.

The chain uses TRBV27 and TRBJ2-1, with 7 positions matching TRBD2. Germline V gene lookup returns CDR1 MNHEY and CDR2 SMNVEV (reference sequence). The CDR3 consists of 17 residues. V lost 0 bases to trimming and J lost 8 bases; unmatched junction nucleotides: 13. Here the CDR3 DNA reads TGTGCCAGCAGTTTATCGGGTCCGGGGGACTATGGGGATGAGCAGTTCTTC. Translation: CASSLSGPGDYGDEQFF.

The rearrangement joins TRBV18 to TRBJ2-4; weak D call: TRBD2 (5 bases). The germline V gene encodes CDR1 KGHSH and CDR2 LQKENI. The V end was cut by 5 bases, the J end by 5 bases, with 16 bases between. This CDR3 is built from 15 residues. The CDR3: CASSSQSGSENIQYF. The CDR3 DNA is TGTGCCAGCTCATCACAATCGGGGTCGGAAAACATTCAGTACTTC.

This clone was detected a few times. The rearrangement uses TRBV4-1 and TRBJ1-3; tentatively, D is TRBD1 (5 bases). Germline CDR1 is MGHRA and CDR2 is YSYEKL. V lost 5 bases, J lost 3 bases, and 14 bases lay in between. The CDR3 runs 15 residues. CDR3 sequence reads: CASSLGLGFGNTIYF. CDR3 nucleotides: TGCGCCAGCAGCTTGGGACTCGGGTTTGGAAACACCATATATTTT.

As regards this clone: Within the sample, other DNA sequences also encode this same CDR3. The V and J genes are TRBV9 and TRBJ1-3, with D perhaps TRBD1 (5 bases). Germline V lookup: CDR1 SGDLS, CDR2 YYNGEE. The CDR3 is 15 residues long. V was clipped by 0 bases and J by 4 bases, with 11 bases between them. CDR3 sequence: CASSVGGAGGNTIYF. The CDR3 DNA reads TGTGCCAGCAGCGTAGGAGGGGCGGGAGGAAACACCATATATTTT.

The J gene is TRBJ2-3, the V gene TRBV6-5; D remains unclear. This CDR3 contains 15 residues. The V gene's germline CDR1 is MNHEY and CDR2 SVGAGI. Trimming removed 7 bases at V and 2 bases at J, with 16 bases between. In nucleotides, the CDR3 is TGTGCCAGCATGGCTTACTTAGCCCTCACAGATACGCAGTATTTT. This sequence encodes CASMAYLALTDTQYF.

The V call is TRBV2, the J call TRBJ1-2; TRBD1 is a possible D gene (6 bases). Germline CDR1 and CDR2: SNHLY and FYNNEI. Trimming took 4 bases from V and 8 from J, leaving 17 bases between them. The CDR3 is 14 residues long. The CDR3: CASSGIRGAQGYTF. CDR3 in DNA: TGTGCCAGCAGTGGAATCCGGGGGGCGCAGGGCTACACCTTC.

The chain is built from TRBV19 and TRBJ1-5; D ambiguous. Trimming removed 3 bases from V and 6 bases from J, with 12 bases in between. This CDR3 has 14 amino acids. CDR1 is LNHDA, CDR2 SQIVND, per germline (reference sequence). As DNA, the CDR3 is TGTGCCAGTAGTATGACGAGAGGCGGTCAGCCCCAGCATTTT. Its protein is CASSMTRGGQPQHF.

This clone has a single count. The DNA is left out, because the CDR3 cannot be placed on it with certainty; the CDR3 is given as TCRdb lists it. The V call is TRBV21-1, the J call TRBJ2-4; the table's D call, TRBD1, was not checked against the DNA. TRBV21-1 counts as a pseudogene. The CDR3 extends over 19 residues, inclusive of both ends. The CDR3 region is CASSKVGQGNVKAKNIQYF.

This clone was found once. V usage is TRBV24-1 and J usage is TRBJ2-1; 11 nucleotides match TRBD2. Germline V gene sequence: CDR1 KGHDR, CDR2 SFDVKD. Unmatched junction bases numbered 8, after V lost 2 bases and J lost 6 bases. CDR3 size: 17 residues. This CDR3 reads CATSDSKDGTSGNEQFF. The DNA of the CDR3 is TGTGCCACCAGTGATTCTAAAGACGGGACTAGCGGCAATGAGCAGTTCTTC.

The rearrangement links TRBV6-5 to TRBJ2-1, with D hard to call. In germline, CDR1 is MNHEY, CDR2 SVGAGI. Trimming stripped 8 bases from V and 4 bases from J, with 12 bases between. The CDR3 contains 13 residues. In DNA, the CDR3 is TGTGCCAGCTCCCGCGCGGAATACAATGAGCAGTTCTTC. This codes for CASSRAEYNEQFF.

There are a few counts of this clone. The chain couples TRBV4-1 to TRBJ1-3; 11 bases map to TRBD1. Trimming at V came to 3 bases and at J to 5 bases, leaving 3 bases not matched to a gene. Germline V lookup: CDR1 MGHRA, CDR2 YSYEKL. This CDR3 has 15 amino acids. The chain's CDR3 is CASSQRTGGRNTIYF. In DNA form, the CDR3 reads TGCGCCAGCAGCCAGAGGACAGGGGGCAGAAACACCATATATTTT.

This chain links TRBV4-1 with TRBJ2-7, with D perhaps matching TRBD2 (6 bases). The CDR3 consists of 16 residues. The germline V and J ends were trimmed by 4 bases and 3 bases, with 19 bases remaining between them. Per the germline V gene, CDR1 is MGHRA and CDR2 is YSYEKL. CDR3 bases: TGCGCCAGCAGCCGTGGCGGACTATCCCCGGTCTACGAGCAGTACTTC. Translating gives CASSRGGLSPVYEQYF.

The J gene is TRBJ2-2, the V gene TRBV14, with 7 bases that match TRBD2. The V segment lost 0 bases and the J segment 4 bases; nucleotides outside the gene matches: 8. The CDR3 consists of 17 residues. The germline V gene encodes CDR1 SGHDN and CDR2 FVKESK. CDR3 amino acids: CASSQDRVAGFTGELFF. In DNA form, the CDR3 reads TGTGCCAGCAGCCAAGACAGGGTAGCGGGCTTCACCGGGGAGCTGTTTTTT.

CDR3 sequence (DNA): TGCGCCAGCAGCTTAGGCAGGTCAGAGACCCAGTACTTC. Residues: CASSLGRSETQYF. The chain couples TRBV5-1 to TRBJ2-5; D is undetermined. Germline loops: CDR1 SGHRS, CDR2 YFSETQ. Trimming pared 2 bases from V and 4 bases from J, leaving 9 bases between. This CDR3 has 13 amino acids.

V and J are TRBV6-5 and TRBJ1-1; TRBD1 aligns across 7 bases. In germline, CDR1 is MNHEY, CDR2 SVGAGI. The CDR3 is 13 amino acids. J lost 1 base, V lost 8 bases, and 4 bases had no gene match. The CDR3 region is CASQDRANTEAFF. The DNA of the CDR3 is TGTGCCAGCCAAGACAGGGCGAACACTGAAGCTTTCTTT.

The chain carries TRBV7-9 and TRBJ2-1; 9 bases are shared with TRBD2. The CDR3 has 14 residues. Losses at the gene ends were 5 bases for V and 9 bases for J; bases not matched to a gene: 8. The germline CDR1 and CDR2 sequences are SEHNR and FQNEAQ (reference sequence). The CDR3 region is CASSILAGVGEQFF. The CDR3 DNA is TGTGCCAGCAGCATCTTAGCGGGAGTGGGTGAGCAGTTCTTC.

The chain couples TRBV30 to TRBJ1-2; TRBD1 matches at 11 bases. Trimming at V came to 5 bases and at J to 8 bases, leaving 10 bases not matched to a gene. Germline V gene lookup returns CDR1 GTSNPN and CDR2 SVGIG (reference sequence). The CDR3 is 14 residues long. CDR3 protein: CAWDLRGQGGGYTF. As DNA, the CDR3 is TGTGCCTGGGACCTTAGGGGACAGGGGGGCGGCTACACCTTC.

The chain couples TRBV15 to TRBJ1-5; D not certain. CDR1 is LNHNV, CDR2 YYDKDF, per germline (reference sequence). This CDR3 region has 13 residues. Trimming took 0 bases from V and 4 from J, leaving 4 bases between them. CDR3 amino acids: CATSRDLNQPQHF. CDR3 in DNA: TGTGCCACCAGCAGAGACCTGAATCAGCCCCAGCATTTT.

The rearrangement joins TRBV4-1 to TRBJ2-1; D uncertain. The germline gives CDR1 MGHRA, CDR2 YSYEKL. The CDR3 loop spans 11 amino acids. Deletions cut 2 bases from V and 9 bases from J, with 5 bases between. CDR3 sequence reads: CASSQSSEQFF. CDR3 sequence (DNA): TGCGCCAGCAGCCAATCCAGTGAGCAGTTCTTC.

The rearrangement links TRBV5-6 to TRBJ2-1; D might be TRBD1 (6 bases). V was shortened by 2 bases and J by 0 bases, with 9 bases between the two germline ends. This CDR3 contains 15 residues. Looked up from germline, CDR1 is SGHDT and CDR2 is YYEEEE. The CDR3 loop is CASSFRGGSYNEQFF. The DNA of the CDR3 is TGTGCCAGCAGCTTCCGAGGGGGCTCCTACAATGAGCAGTTCTTC.

V is TRBV6-1 and J is TRBJ1-6; a weak D match, TRBD1 (6 bases). Trimming stripped 2 bases from V and 10 bases from J, with 12 bases between. Germline CDR1 reads MNHNS; CDR2 reads SASEGT. The CDR3 spans 14 residues. The CDR3, as DNA: TGTGCCAGCAGTGAATCAGGGGTGGGCTCACCCCTCCACTTT. Translated, it gives CASSESGVGSPLHF.